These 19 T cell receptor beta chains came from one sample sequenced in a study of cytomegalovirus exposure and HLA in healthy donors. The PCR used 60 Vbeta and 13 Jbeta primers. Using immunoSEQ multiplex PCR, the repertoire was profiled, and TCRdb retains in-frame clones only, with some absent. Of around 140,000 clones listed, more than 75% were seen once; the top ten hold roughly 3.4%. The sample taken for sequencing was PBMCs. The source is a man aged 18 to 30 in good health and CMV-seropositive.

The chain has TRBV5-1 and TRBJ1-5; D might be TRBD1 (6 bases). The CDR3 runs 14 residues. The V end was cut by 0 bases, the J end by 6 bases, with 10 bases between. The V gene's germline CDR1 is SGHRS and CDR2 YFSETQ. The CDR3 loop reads CASSLEQGAQPQHF. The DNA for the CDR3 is TGCGCCAGCAGCTTGGAACAGGGAGCTCAGCCCCAGCATTTT.

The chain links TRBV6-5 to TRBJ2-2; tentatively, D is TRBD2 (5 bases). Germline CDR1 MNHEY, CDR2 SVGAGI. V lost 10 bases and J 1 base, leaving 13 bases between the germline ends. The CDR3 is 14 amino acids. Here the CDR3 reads CAIRSGGNTGELFF. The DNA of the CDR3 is TGTGCCATCCGCAGCGGAGGGAACACCGGGGAGCTGTTTTTT.

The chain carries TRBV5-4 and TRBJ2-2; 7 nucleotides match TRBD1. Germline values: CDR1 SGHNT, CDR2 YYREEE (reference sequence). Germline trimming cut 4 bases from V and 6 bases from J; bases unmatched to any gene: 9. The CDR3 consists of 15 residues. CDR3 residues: CASSRGTDFPGELFF. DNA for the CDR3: TGTGCCAGCAGCCGAGGGACAGATTTCCCCGGGGAGCTGTTTTTT.

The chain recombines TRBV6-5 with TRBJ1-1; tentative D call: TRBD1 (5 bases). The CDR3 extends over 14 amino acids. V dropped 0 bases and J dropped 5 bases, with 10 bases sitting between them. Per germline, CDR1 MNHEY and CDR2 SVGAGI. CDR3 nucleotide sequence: TGTGCCAGCAGTTACTCGGGGGGGGATACTGAAGCTTTCTTT. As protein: CASSYSGGDTEAFF.

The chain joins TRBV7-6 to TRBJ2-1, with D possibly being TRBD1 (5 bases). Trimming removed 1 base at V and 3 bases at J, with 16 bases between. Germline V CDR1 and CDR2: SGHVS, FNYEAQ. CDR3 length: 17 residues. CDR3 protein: CASSLEGRAKIYNEQFF. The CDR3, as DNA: TGTGCCAGCAGCTTAGAGGGCAGGGCGAAAATCTACAATGAGCAGTTCTTC.

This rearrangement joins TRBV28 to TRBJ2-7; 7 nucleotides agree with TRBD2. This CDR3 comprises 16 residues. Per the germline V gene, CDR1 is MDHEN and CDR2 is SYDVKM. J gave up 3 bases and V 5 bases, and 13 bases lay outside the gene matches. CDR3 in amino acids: CASSLGGGGNFYEQYF. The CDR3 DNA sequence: TGTGCCAGCAGTCTTGGGGGGGGAGGGAATTTCTACGAGCAGTACTTC.

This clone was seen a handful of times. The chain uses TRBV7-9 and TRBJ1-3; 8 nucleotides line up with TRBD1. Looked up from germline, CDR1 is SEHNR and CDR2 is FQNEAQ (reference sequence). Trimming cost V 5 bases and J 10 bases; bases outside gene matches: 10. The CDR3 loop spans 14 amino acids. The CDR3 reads CASSDGQGLWTIYF. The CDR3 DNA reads TGTGCCAGCAGCGACGGACAGGGTCTTTGGACCATATATTTT.

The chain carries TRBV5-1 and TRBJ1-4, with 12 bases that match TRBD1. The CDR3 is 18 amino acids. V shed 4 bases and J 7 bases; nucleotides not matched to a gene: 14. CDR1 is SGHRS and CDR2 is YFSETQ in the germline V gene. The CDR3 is CASSIQPGTGGRVEKLFF. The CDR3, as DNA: TGCGCCAGCAGCATTCAACCCGGGACAGGGGGCAGGGTTGAAAAACTGTTTTTT.

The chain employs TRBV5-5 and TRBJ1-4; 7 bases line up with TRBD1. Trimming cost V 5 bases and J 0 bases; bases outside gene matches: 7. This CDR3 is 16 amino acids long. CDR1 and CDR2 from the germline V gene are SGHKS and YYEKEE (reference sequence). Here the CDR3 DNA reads TGTGCCAGCAGAAAGGACAGGACCGCAACTAATGAAAAACTGTTTTTT. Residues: CASRKDRTATNEKLFF.

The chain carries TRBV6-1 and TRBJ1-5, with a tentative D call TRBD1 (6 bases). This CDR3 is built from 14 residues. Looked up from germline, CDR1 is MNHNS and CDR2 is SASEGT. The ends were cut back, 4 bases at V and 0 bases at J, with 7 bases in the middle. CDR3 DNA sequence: TGTGCCAGCAGTGGGACAGCTAGCAATCAGCCCCAGCATTTT. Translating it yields CASSGTASNQPQHF.

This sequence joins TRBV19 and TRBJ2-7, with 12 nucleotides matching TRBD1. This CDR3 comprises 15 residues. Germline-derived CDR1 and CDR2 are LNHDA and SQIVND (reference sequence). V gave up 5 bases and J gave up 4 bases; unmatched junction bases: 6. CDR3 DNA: TGTGCCAGTAGTTCCCGGGACAGGGGGCTTTACGAGCAGTACTTC. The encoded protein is CASSSRDRGLYEQYF.

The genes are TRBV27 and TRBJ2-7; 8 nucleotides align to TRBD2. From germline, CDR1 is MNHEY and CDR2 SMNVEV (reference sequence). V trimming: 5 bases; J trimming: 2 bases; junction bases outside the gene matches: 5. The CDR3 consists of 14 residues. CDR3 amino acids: CASSRPGGAYEQYF. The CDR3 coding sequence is TGTGCCAGCAGTCGGCCGGGAGGGGCCTACGAGCAGTACTTC.

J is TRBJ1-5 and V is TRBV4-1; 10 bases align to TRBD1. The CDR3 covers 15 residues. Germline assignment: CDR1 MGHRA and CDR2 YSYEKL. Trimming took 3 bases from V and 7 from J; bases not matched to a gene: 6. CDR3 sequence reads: CASSHQDRGGQPQHF. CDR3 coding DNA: TGCGCCAGCAGCCACCAGGACAGGGGGGGACAGCCCCAGCATTTT.

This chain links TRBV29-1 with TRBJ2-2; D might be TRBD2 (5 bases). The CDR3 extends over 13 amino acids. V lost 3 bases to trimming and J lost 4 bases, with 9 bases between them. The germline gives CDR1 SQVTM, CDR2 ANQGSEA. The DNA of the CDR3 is TGCAGCGTTGATCTGGGGAGCACCGGGGAGCTGTTTTTT. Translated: CSVDLGSTGELFF.

DNA for the CDR3: TGTGCCAGCAGCCCCCAGGGTATAGGGGGAAGGGCTGCTTTCTTT. Its protein is CASSPQGIGGRAAFF. The chain couples TRBV9 to TRBJ1-1; D is perhaps TRBD1 (6 bases). Trimming stripped 4 bases from V and 11 bases from J, with 24 bases between. CDR3 length: 15 residues. Per the germline V gene, CDR1 is SGDLS and CDR2 is YYNGEE.

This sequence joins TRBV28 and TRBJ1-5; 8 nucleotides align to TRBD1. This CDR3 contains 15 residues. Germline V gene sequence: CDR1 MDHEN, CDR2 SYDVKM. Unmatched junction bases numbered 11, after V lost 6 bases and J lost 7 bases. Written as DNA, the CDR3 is TGTGCCAGCAGAGACGCCGGACAGGGAGGACAGCCCCAGCATTTT. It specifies CASRDAGQGGQPQHF.

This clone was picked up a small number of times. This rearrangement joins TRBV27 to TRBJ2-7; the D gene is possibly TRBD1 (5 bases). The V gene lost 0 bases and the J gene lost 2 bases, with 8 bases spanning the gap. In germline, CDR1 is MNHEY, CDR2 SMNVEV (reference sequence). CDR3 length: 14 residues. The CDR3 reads CASSLSGATYEQYF. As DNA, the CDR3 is TGTGCCAGCAGTTTATCAGGGGCCACCTACGAGCAGTACTTC.

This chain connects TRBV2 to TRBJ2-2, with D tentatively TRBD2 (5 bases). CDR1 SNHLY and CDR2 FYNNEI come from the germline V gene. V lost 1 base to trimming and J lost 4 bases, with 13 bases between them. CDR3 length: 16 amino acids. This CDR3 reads CASSEEGQRATGELFF. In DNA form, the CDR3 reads TGTGCCAGCAGTGAAGAGGGTCAGAGGGCCACCGGGGAGCTGTTTTTT.

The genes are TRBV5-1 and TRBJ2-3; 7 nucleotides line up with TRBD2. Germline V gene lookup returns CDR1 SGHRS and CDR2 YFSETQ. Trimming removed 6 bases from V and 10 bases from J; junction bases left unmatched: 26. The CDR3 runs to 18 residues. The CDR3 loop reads CASNLGGIAQIAGTPQYF. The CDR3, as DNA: TGCGCCAGCAACCTGGGGGGGATAGCACAGATAGCCGGAACCCCGCAGTATTTT.